One sample yielded the 19 T cell receptor beta chains listed below, sequenced in a study of cytomegalovirus exposure and HLA in healthy donors. Use of 60 Vbeta and 13 Jbeta primers characterized the PCR. Assay used: immunoSEQ multiplex PCR; TCRdb lists only in-frame clones, some missing. The profile shows over 100,000 clones, 84% of them singletons. Sequenced input: PBMCs. Every receptor here comes from a woman younger than 35 in good health and CMV-seropositive.

The chain employs TRBV29-1 and TRBJ2-5; TRBD1 matches 11 bases. Matching the DNA end better, TRBJ2-7 makes the J call doubtful. This CDR3 region has 13 residues. The germline CDR1 and CDR2 sequences are SQVTM and ANQGSEA. This CDR3 reads CSAFGDRGNEQYF. In DNA form, the CDR3 reads TGCAGCGCTTTCGGGGACAGGGGGAACGAGCAGTACTTC.

The chain carries TRBV28 and TRBJ2-7, with a possible D match to TRBD1 (6 bases). CDR1 is MDHEN and CDR2 is SYDVKM in the germline V gene. Trimming removed 4 bases from V and 7 bases from J, with 17 bases in between. The CDR3 length is 14 residues. CDR3: CASSSNQPGQEQYF. CDR3 DNA: TGTGCCAGCAGTTCTAACCAACCAGGACAGGAGCAGTACTTC.

This rearrangement joins TRBV2 to TRBJ2-1, with D possibly matching TRBD2 (6 bases). Trimming cost V 7 bases and J 4 bases, with 11 bases left between them. This CDR3 is 13 amino acids long. Germline values: CDR1 SNHLY, CDR2 FYNNEI. The CDR3 is CASIWGRYNEQFF. Here the CDR3 DNA reads TGTGCCAGCATCTGGGGGAGGTACAATGAGCAGTTCTTC.

The V call is TRBV29-1, the J call TRBJ2-5, with D possibly being TRBD1 (5 bases). This CDR3 has 15 amino acids. V lost 5 bases to trimming and J lost 2 bases, with 18 bases between them. CDR1 SQVTM and CDR2 ANQGSEA come from the germline V gene. The CDR3 DNA sequence: TGCAGCGTTCCCCACCAGGGCAGCAGACAAGAGACCCAGTACTTC. It specifies CSVPHQGSRQETQYF.

CDR3 sequence (DNA): TGTGCCTGGAGTCGGGAACCCTACGAGCAGTACTTC. It codes for CAWSREPYEQYF. The chain carries TRBV30 and TRBJ2-7, with a weak D call TRBD2 (5 bases). CDR1 is GTSNPN, CDR2 SVGIG, per germline (reference sequence). The length of the CDR3 is 12 residues. V shed 2 bases and J shed 2 bases, with 7 bases lying between them.

The J gene is TRBJ1-1, the V gene TRBV7-9; D is unresolved. The CDR3 runs to 14 residues. V was cut by 7 bases and J by 3 bases, with 15 bases left in between. Germline CDR1 and CDR2: SEHNR and FQNEAQ (reference sequence). For the CDR3, the DNA is TGTGCCAGCATCCCTTGGCCAGTTGACACTGAAGCTTTCTTT. Protein: CASIPWPVDTEAFF.

V and J are TRBV2 and TRBJ1-4, with 9 bases aligning to TRBD1. The ends lost 8 bases at V and 5 bases at J; junction bases unmatched: 6. CDR1 and CDR2 from the germline V gene are SNHLY and FYNNEI. The CDR3 extends over 14 amino acids. Here the CDR3 DNA reads TGTGCCAGCCGATCGACAGGGGGAAATGAAAAACTGTTTTTT. Translating it yields CASRSTGGNEKLFF.

The CDR3 DNA reads TGTGCCAGCAGTTCCCCCTCCAGCAATCAGCCCCAGCATTTT. Translation gives CASSSPSSNQPQHF. The rearrangement joins TRBV28 to TRBJ1-5; D is unresolved. Trimming left V 4 bases short and J 1 base short, with 8 bases between. This CDR3 region has 14 residues. CDR1 is MDHEN, CDR2 SYDVKM, per germline.

This sequence joins TRBV5-4 and TRBJ2-1; D possibly corresponds to TRBD2 (5 bases). Per germline, CDR1 SGHNT and CDR2 YYREEE (reference sequence). This CDR3 contains 14 residues. V lost 0 bases, J lost 12 bases, and 16 bases lay in between. In DNA, the CDR3 is TGTGCCAGCAGCTTGGATCCTAGCTCGGTCGGGCAGTTCTTC. Amino acid sequence: CASSLDPSSVGQFF.

This sequence joins TRBV2 and TRBJ2-3; possibly TRBD1 for D (6 bases). The germline CDR1 and CDR2 sequences are SNHLY and FYNNEI. The CDR3 is 13 residues long. V dropped 5 bases and J dropped 5 bases, with 11 bases sitting between them. In DNA, the CDR3 is TGTGCCAGCAGTACAGACAGGCAAGATACGCAGTATTTT. This gives the protein CASSTDRQDTQYF.

About this clone: The germline gene is not matched at one end of the junction; a read error may be the cause. This chain links TRBV7-3 with TRBJ2-7, with unresolved D. CDR3 length equals 15 residues. Germline lookup yields CDR1 SGHTA and CDR2 FQGTGA. The CDR3 loop is CSSSLTHSKHYEQYF. In DNA form, the CDR3 reads TGTTCCAGCAGCTTAACCCACAGTAAACACTACGAGCAGTACTTC. Variable domain in full (rest from reference TRBV7-3 and TRBJ2-7): GAGVSQTPSNKVTEKGKYVELRCDPISGHTALYWYRQSLGQGPEFLIYFQGTGAADDSGLPNDRFFAVRPEGSVSTLKIQRTERGDSAVYLCSSSLTHSKHYEQYFGPGTRLTVT.

The chain links TRBV28 to TRBJ1-2; D remains unclear. This CDR3 has 15 amino acids. V lost 6 bases and J 1 base, leaving 15 bases between the germline ends. The germline gives CDR1 MDHEN, CDR2 SYDVKM. Here the CDR3 reads CASSQQAEVNYGYTF. In DNA, the CDR3 is TGTGCCAGCAGCCAGCAAGCGGAAGTTAACTATGGCTACACCTTC.

The chain employs TRBV28 and TRBJ2-7; possible D gene TRBD2, 7 bases. CDR3 length: 14 residues. The germline V gene has CDR1 MDHEN and CDR2 SYDVKM. Trimming left V 3 bases short and J 6 bases short, with 15 bases between. CDR3 bases: TGTGCCAGCAGTTTTGGGGGGGGGCGGGGCGAGCAGTACTTC. The encoded protein is CASSFGGGRGEQYF.

The chain recombines TRBV2 with TRBJ2-5, with TRBD2 identical over 7 bases. V trimming: 6 bases; J trimming: 2 bases; junction bases outside the gene matches: 6. The CDR3 contains 14 residues. From germline, CDR1 is SNHLY and CDR2 FYNNEI. CDR3 region: CASRAGTTQETQYF. The DNA for the CDR3 is TGTGCCAGCAGAGCAGGGACTACACAAGAGACCCAGTACTTC.

This chain's CDR3 is CATSTTGGEVETQYF. CDR3 sequence (DNA): TGTGCCACCAGCACCACAGGGGGCGAGGTGGAGACCCAGTACTTC. V and J are TRBV15 and TRBJ2-5, with TRBD1 matching 9 bases. Germline lookup yields CDR1 LNHNV and CDR2 YYDKDF (reference sequence). Germline trimming cut 4 bases from V and 5 bases from J; bases unmatched to any gene: 8. The CDR3 totals 15 residues.

The chain carries TRBV7-3 and TRBJ2-2, with TRBD2 as a possible D gene (5 bases). V was clipped by 4 bases and J by 6 bases, with 12 bases between them. Germline loops: CDR1 SGHTA, CDR2 FQGTGA. This CDR3 spans 14 amino acids. Here the CDR3 reads CASSSLVGSGELFF. DNA for the CDR3: TGTGCCAGCAGCTCACTAGTGGGATCCGGGGAGCTGTTTTTT.

This chain uses TRBV6-4 with TRBJ2-7, with D maybe TRBD1 (6 bases). Trimming left V 6 bases short and J 0 bases short, with 12 bases between. Germline V gene data show CDR1 as MRHNA and CDR2 as SNTAGT. The CDR3 covers 14 residues. This chain's CDR3 is CASRSWDNSYEQYF. In DNA form, the CDR3 reads TGTGCCAGCAGATCCTGGGACAACTCCTACGAGCAGTACTTC.

This rearrangement joins TRBV4-1 to TRBJ2-1; 7 positions agree with TRBD1. The CDR3 runs to 16 residues. Trimming at V came to 4 bases and at J to 2 bases, leaving 8 bases not matched to a gene. Germline V gene sequence: CDR1 MGHRA, CDR2 YSYEKL. This CDR3 reads CASSLGWGQTYNEQFF. CDR3 nucleotide sequence: TGCGCCAGCAGCCTCGGATGGGGACAGACCTACAATGAGCAGTTCTTC.

The chain couples TRBV2 to TRBJ2-3, with a weak D call TRBD2 (6 bases). Trimming pared 3 bases from V and 0 bases from J, leaving 7 bases between. Germline values: CDR1 SNHLY, CDR2 FYNNEI. The CDR3 consists of 14 residues. The CDR3 DNA reads as TGTGCCAGCAGTGAGGGGACTAGCACAGATACGCAGTATTTT. Translated: CASSEGTSTDTQYF.